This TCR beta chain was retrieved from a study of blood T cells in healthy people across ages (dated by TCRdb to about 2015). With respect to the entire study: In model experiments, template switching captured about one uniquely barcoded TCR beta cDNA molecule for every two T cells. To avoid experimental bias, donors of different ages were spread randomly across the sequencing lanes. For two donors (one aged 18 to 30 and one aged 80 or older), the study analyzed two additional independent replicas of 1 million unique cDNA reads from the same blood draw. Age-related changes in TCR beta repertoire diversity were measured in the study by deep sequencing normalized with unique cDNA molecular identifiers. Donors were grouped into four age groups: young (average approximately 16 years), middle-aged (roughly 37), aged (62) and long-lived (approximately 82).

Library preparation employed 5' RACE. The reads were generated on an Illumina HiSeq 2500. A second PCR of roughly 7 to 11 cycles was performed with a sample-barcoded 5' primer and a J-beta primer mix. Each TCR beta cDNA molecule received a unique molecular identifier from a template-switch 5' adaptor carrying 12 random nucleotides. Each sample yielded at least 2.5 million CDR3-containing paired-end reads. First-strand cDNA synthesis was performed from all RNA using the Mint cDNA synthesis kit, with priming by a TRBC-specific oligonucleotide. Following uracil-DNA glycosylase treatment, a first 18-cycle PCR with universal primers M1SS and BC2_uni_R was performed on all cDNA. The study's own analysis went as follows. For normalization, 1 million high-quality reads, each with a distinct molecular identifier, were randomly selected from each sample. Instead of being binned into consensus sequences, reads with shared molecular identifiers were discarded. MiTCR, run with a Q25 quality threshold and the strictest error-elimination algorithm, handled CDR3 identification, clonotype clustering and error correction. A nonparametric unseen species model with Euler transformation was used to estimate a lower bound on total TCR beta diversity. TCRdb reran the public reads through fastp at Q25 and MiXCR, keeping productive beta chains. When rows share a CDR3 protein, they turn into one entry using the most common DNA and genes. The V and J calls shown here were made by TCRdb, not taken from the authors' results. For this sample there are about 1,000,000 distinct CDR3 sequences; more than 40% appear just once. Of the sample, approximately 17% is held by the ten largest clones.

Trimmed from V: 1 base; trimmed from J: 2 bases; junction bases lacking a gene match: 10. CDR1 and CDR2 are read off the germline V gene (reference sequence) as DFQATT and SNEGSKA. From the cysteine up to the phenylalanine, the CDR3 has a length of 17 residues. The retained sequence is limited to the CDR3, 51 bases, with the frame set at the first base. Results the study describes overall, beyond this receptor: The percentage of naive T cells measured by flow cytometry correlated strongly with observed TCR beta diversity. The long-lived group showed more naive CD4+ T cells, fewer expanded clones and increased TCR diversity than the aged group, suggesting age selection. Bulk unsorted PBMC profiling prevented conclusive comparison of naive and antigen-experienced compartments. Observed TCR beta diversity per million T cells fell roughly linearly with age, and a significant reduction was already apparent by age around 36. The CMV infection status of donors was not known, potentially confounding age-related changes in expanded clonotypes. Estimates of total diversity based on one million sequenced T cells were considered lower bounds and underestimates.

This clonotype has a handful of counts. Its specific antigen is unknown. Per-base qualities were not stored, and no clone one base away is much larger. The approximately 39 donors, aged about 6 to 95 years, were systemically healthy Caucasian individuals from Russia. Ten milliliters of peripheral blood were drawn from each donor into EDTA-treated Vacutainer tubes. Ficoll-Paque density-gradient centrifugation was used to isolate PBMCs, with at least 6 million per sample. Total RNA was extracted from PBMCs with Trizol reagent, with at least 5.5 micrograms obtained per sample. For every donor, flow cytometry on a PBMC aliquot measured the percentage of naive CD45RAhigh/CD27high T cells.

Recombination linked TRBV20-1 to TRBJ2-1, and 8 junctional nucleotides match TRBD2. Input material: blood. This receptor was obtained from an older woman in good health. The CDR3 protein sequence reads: CSARAPSGFSAYNEQFF. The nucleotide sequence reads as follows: TGCAGTGCTAGAGCTCCTAGCGGGTTCTCGGCCTACAATGAGCAGTTCTTC.